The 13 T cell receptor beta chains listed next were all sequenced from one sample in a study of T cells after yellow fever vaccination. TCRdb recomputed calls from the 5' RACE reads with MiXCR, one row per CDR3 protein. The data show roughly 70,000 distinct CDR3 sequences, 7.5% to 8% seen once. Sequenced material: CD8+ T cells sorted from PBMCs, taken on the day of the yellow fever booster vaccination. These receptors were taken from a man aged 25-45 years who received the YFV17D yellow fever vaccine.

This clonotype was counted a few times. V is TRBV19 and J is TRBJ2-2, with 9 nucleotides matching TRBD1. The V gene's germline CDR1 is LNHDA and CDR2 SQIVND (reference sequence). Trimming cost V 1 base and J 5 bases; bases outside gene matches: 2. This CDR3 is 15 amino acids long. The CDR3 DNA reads TGTGCCAGTAGTATAGCGACAGGGGGGACCGGGGAGCTGTTTTTT. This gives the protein CASSIATGGTGELFF. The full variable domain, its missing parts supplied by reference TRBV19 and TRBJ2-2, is DGGITQSPKYLFRKEGQNVTLSCEQNLNHDAMYWYRQDPGQGLRLIYYSQIVNDFQKGDIAEGYSVSREKKESFPLTVTSAQKNPTAFYLCASSIATGGTGELFFGEGSRLTVL.

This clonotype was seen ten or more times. This chain's CDR3 is CASSQIAGVYEQFF. The CDR3, as DNA: TGCGCCAGCAGCCAAATAGCGGGAGTCTATGAGCAGTTCTTC. The chain has TRBV4-3 and TRBJ2-1; TRBD2 matches at 9 bases. V lost 2 bases, J lost 8 bases, and 4 bases stayed unmatched. CDR3 length: 14 amino acids. Germline lookup yields CDR1 LGHNA and CDR2 YSLEER.

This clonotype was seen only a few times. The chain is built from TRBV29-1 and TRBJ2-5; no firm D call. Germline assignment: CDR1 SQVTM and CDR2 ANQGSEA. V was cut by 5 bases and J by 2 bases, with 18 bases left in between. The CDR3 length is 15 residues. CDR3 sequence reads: CSVLLPTGRQETQYF. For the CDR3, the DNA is TGCAGCGTTCTCCTCCCGACCGGTCGGCAAGAGACCCAGTACTTC.

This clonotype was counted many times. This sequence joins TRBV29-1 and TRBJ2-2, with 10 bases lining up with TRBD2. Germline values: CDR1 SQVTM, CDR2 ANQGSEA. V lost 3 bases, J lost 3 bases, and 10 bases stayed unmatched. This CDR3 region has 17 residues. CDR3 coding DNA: TGCAGCGTTGAGACGGGCCTAGCGGGAGTCGACACCGGGGAGCTGTTTTTT. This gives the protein CSVETGLAGVDTGELFF.

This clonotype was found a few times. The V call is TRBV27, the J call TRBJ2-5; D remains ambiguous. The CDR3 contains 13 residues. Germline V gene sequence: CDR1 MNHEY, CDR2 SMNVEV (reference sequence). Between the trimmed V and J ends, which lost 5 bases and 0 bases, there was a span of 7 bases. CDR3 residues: CASSPWDQETQYF. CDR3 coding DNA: TGTGCCAGCAGTCCCTGGGACCAAGAGACCCAGTACTTC.

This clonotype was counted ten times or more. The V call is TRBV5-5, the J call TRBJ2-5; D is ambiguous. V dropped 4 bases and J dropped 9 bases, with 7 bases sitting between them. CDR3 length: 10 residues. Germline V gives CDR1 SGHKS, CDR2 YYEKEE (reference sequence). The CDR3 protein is CASSHGAQYF. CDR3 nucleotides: TGTGCCAGCAGCCATGGGGCCCAGTACTTC. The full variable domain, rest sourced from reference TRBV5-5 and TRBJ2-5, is DAGVTQSPTHLIKTRGQQVTLRCSPISGHKSVSWYQQVLGQGPQFIFQYYEKEERGRGNFPDRFSARQFPNYSSELNVNALLLGDSALYLCASSHGAQYFGPGTRLLVL.

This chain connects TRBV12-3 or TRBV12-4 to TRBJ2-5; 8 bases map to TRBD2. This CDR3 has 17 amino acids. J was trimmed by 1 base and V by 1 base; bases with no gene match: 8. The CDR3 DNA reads TGTGCCAGCAGTTTAGTTCCCCTGACTAGCGCCCAAGAGACCCAGTACTTC. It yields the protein CASSLVPLTSAQETQYF.

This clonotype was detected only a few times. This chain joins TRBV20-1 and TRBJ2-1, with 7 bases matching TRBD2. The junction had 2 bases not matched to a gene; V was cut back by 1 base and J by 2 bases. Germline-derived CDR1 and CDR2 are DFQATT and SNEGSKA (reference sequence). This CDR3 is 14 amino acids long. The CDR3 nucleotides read TGCAGTGCTAGAGGGGGAGGGCCCTACAATGAGCAGTTCTTC. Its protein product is CSARGGGPYNEQFF.

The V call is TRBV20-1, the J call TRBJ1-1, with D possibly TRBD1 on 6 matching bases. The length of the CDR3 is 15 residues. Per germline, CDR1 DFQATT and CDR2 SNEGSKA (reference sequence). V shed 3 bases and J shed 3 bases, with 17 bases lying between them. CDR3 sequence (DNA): TGCAGTGCTAGGGATACAGGGATTGGGGACACTGAAGCTTTCTTT. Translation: CSARDTGIGDTEAFF.

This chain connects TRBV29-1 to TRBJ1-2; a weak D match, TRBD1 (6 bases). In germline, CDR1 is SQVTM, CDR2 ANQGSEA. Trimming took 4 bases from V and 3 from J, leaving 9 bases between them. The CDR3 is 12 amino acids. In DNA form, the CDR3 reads TGCAGCGTTGCCGGGGGCGACTATGGCTACACCTTC. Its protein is CSVAGGDYGYTF.

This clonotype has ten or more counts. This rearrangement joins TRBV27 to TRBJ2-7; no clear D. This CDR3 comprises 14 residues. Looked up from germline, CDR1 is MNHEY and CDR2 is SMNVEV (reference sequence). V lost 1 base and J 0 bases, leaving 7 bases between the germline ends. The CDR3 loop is CASSLWGSSYEQYF. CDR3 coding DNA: TGTGCCAGCAGTTTATGGGGAAGCTCCTACGAGCAGTACTTC.

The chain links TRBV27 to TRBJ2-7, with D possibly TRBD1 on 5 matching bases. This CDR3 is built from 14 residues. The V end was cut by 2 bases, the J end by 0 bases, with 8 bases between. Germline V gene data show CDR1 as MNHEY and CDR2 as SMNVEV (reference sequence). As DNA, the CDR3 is TGTGCCAGCAGTTTAGTCAGGGACTCCTACGAGCAGTACTTC. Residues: CASSLVRDSYEQYF.

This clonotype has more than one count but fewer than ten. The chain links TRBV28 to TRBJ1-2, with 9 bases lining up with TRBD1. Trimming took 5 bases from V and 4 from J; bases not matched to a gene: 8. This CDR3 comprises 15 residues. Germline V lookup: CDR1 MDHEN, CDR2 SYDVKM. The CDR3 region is CASSPPGTGRYGYTF. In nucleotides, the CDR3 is TGTGCCAGCAGTCCTCCCGGGACAGGGCGCTATGGCTACACCTTC.